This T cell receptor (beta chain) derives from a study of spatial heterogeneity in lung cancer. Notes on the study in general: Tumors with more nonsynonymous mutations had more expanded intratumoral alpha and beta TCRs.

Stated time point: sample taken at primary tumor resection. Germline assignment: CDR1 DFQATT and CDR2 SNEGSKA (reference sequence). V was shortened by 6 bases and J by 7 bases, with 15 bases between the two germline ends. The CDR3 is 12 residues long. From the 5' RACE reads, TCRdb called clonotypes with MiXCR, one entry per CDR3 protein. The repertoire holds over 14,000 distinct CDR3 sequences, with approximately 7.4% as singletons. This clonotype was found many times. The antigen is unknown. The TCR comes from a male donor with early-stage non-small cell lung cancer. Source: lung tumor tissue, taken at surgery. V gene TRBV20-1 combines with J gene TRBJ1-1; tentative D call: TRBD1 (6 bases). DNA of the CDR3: TGCAGTGCCAGGAATACAGGGATTGAAGCTTTCTTT. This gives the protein CSARNTGIEAFF.